This TCR beta chain was documented in a study of blood T cell repertoires in COVID-19. Study background: Sample material is recorded as cDNA or gDNA derived from T cells, B-cell-depleted T cells, or PBMCs.

TCRdb keeps only in-frame clones here, not all; method: immunoSEQ multiplex PCR. Found here are some 300,000 clones, approximately 91% of them singletons; the top ten hold approximately 1%. With 5 bases removed from V and 6 bases from J, the gap between germline ends came to 13 bases. The CDR3 has 13 residues. CDR1 is SEHNR, CDR2 FQNEAQ, per germline (reference sequence). The TCR comes from a woman between 25 and 40 years old who had recovered from COVID-19. The sequencing input was PBMCs or T cells enriched from blood (not recorded which). The J gene is TRBJ1-2, the V gene TRBV7-9, with unresolved D. As DNA, the CDR3 is TGTGCCAGCAGCATGTACAGCCAAGATGGCTACACCTTC. Residues: CASSMYSQDGYTF. Combining the CDR3 with reference TRBV7-9 and TRBJ1-2 gives the whole variable domain DTGVSQNPRHKITKRGQNVTFRCDPISEHNRLYWYRQTLGQGPEFLTYFQNEAQLEKSRLLSDRFSAERPKGSFSTLEIQRTEQGDSAMYLCASSMYSQDGYTFGSGTRLTVV.